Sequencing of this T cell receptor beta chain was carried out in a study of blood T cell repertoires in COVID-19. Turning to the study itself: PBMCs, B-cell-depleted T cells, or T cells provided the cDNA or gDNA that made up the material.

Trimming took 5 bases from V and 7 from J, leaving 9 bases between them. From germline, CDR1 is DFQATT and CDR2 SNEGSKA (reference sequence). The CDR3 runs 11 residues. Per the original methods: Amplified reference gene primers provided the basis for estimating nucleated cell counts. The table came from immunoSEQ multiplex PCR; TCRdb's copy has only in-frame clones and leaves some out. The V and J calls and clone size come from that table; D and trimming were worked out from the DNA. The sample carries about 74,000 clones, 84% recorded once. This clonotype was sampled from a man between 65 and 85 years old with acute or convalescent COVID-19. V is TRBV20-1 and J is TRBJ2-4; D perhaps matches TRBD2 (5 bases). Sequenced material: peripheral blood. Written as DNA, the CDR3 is TGCAGTGCTGCGTCGGGGAACATTCAGTACTTC. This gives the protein CSAASGNIQYF.